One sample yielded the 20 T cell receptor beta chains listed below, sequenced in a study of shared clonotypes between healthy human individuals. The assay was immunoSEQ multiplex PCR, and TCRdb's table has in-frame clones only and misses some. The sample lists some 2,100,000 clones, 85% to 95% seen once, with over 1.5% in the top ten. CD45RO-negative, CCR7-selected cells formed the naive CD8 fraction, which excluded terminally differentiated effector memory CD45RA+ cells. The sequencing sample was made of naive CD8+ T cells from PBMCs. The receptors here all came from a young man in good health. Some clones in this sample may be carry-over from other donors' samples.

CDR3 nucleotide sequence: TGTGCCAGCAGTTTAAGTGTAGGGCTAGCGGGAGTGGTTCAGTACTTC. This codes for CASSLSVGLAGVVQYF. The chain employs TRBV27 and TRBJ2-4; TRBD2 matches at 10 bases. V dropped 2 bases and J dropped 11; count of bases not matched to a gene: 12. The germline V gene has CDR1 MNHEY and CDR2 SMNVEV (reference sequence). This CDR3 contains 16 residues.

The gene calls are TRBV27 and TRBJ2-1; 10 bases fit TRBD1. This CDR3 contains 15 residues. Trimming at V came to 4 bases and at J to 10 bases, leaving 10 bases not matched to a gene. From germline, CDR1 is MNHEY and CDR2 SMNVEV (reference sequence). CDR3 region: CASSSPGTGVYEQFF. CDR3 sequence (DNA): TGTGCCAGCAGTTCCCCCGGGACAGGGGTTTACGAGCAGTTCTTC.

CDR3 amino acids: CASSEPGGLGDEQYF. DNA of the CDR3: TGTGCCAGCAGTGAACCAGGGGGGTTAGGGGACGAGCAGTACTTC. The chain has TRBV2 and TRBJ2-7; a possible D gene is TRBD1 (7 bases). CDR3 length: 15 amino acids. The germline gives CDR1 SNHLY, CDR2 FYNNEI. V was cut by 2 bases and J by 5 bases, with 16 bases left in between.

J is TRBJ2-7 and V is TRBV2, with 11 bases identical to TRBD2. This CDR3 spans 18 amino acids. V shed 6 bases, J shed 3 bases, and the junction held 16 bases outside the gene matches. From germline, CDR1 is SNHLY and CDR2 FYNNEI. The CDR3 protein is CASSGPLPSGRTNYEQYF. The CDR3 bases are TGTGCCAGCAGCGGACCCCTGCCTAGCGGGAGGACCAACTACGAGCAGTACTTC.

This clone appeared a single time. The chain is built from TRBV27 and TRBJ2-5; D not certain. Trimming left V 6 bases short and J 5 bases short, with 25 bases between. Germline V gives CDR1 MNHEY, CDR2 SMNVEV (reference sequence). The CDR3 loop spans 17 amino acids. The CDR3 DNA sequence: TGTGCCAGCAGATCTAAGGTCGATTGGATGGGTTACGAGACCCAGTACTTC. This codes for CASRSKVDWMGYETQYF.

CDR3 bases: TGTGCCAGCAGTTTATATGGAGGGAACACAGATACGCAGTATTTT. Its translation: CASSLYGGNTDTQYF. The V and J genes are TRBV27 and TRBJ2-3; D is possibly TRBD2 (6 bases). V lost 1 base, J lost 2 bases, and 10 bases lay in between. This CDR3 has 15 amino acids. The germline CDR1 and CDR2 sequences are MNHEY and SMNVEV (reference sequence).

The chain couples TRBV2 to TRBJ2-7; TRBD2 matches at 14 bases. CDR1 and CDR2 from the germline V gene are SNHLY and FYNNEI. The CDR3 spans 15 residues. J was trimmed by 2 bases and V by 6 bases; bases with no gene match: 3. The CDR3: CASRTTSGRAYEQYF. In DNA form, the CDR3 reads TGTGCCAGCAGAACGACTAGCGGGAGGGCCTACGAGCAGTACTTC.

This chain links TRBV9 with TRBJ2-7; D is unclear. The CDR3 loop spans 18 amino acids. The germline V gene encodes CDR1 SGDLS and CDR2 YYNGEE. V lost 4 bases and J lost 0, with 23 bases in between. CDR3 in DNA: TGTGCCAGCAGCCTGACACCTGAGGAGCCCCGAAGCTCCTACGAGCAGTACTTC. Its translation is CASSLTPEEPRSSYEQYF.

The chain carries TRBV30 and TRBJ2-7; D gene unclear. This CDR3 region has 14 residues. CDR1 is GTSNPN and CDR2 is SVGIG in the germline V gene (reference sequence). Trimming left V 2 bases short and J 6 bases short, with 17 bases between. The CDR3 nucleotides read TGTGCCTGGAGTCTTTCGAGAAGATCACCCGAGCAGTACTTC. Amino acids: CAWSLSRRSPEQYF.

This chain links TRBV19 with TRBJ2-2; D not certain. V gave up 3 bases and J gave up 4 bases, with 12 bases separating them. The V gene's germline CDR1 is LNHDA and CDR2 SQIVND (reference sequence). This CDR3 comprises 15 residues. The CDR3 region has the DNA TGTGCCAGTAGTATTCTCAGTACACTCACCGGGGAGCTGTTTTTT. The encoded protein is CASSILSTLTGELFF.

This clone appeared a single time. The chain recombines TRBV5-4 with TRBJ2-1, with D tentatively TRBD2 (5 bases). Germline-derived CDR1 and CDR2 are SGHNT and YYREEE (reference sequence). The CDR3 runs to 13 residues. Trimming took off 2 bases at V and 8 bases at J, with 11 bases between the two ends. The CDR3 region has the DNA TGTGCCAGCAGCTTTTCGAGCGGCGATGAGCAGTTCTTC. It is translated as CASSFSSGDEQFF.

The CDR3 here is CATSRGGQGGETQYF. The CDR3 DNA is TGTGCCACCAGCAGAGGGGGACAGGGGGGTGAGACCCAGTACTTC. This chain connects TRBV15 to TRBJ2-5; the match to TRBD1 covers 11 bases. The CDR3 has 15 residues. With V trimmed by 1 base and J by 5 bases, 3 bases remained unmatched. From germline, CDR1 is LNHNV and CDR2 YYDKDF (reference sequence). Drawing the rest from reference TRBV15 and TRBJ2-5, the complete variable domain is DAMVIQNPRYQVTQFGKPVTLSCSQTLNHNVMYWYQQKSSQAPKLLFHYYDKDFNNEADTPDNFQSRRPNTSFCFLDIRSPGLGDTAMYLCATSRGGQGGETQYFGPGTRLLVL.

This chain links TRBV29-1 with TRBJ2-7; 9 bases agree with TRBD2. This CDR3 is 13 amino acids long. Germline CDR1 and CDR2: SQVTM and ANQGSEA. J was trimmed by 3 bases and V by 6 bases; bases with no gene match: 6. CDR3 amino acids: CSVLAGTLYEQYF. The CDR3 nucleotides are TGCAGCGTGCTAGCGGGAACGCTCTACGAGCAGTACTTC.

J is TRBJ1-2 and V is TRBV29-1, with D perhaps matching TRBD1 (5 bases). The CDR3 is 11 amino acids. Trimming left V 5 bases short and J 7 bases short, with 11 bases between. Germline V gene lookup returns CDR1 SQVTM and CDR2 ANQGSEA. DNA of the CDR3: TGCAGCGTTCCAGGGCTCCTTGGCTACACCTTC. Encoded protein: CSVPGLLGYTF.

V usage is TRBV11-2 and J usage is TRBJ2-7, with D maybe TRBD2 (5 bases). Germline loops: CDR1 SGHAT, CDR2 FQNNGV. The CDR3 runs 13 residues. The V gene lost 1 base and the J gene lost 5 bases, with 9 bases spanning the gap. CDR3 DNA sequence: TGTGCCAGCAGCTTAGGAGCTAGCCACGAGCAGTACTTC. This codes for CASSLGASHEQYF.

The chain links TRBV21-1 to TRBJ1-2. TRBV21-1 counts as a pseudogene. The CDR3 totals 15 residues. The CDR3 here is CASSKAPGGDYGYTF. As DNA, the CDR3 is TGTGCCAGCAGCAAAGCCCCGGGGGGGGACTATGGCTACACCTTC.

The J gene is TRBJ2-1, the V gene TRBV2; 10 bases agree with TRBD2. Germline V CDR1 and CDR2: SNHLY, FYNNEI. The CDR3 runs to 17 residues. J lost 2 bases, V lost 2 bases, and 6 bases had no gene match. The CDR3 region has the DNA TGTGCCAGCAGTGAATCCCCCGGGACTAGCGCCTACAATGAGCAGTTCTTC. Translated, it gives CASSESPGTSAYNEQFF.

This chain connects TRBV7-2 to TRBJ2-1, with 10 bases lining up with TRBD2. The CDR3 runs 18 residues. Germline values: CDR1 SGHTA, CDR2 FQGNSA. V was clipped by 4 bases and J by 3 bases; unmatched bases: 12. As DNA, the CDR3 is TGTGCCAGCAGCTCAGACGCTCCGTGGACTAGCGGCTACAATGAGCAGTTCTTC. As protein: CASSSDAPWTSGYNEQFF.

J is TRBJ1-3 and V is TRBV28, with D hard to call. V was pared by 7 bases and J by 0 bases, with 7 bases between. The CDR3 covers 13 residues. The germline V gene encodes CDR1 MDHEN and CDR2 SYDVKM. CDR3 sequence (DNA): TGTGCCAGCACCCGGCACTCTGGAAACACCATATATTTT. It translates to CASTRHSGNTIYF.

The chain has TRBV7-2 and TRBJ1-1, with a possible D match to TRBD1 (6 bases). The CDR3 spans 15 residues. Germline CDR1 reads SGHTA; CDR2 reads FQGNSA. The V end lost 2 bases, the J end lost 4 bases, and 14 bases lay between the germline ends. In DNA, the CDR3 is TGTGCCAGCAGCTTAAATGGGGGGCTCAGCACTGAAGCTTTCTTT. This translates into CASSLNGGLSTEAFF.